A single sample gave rise to the 23 T cell receptor beta chains below, sequenced in a study of OX40 agonist ivuxolimab in advanced cancers. Using immunoSEQ multiplex PCR, the repertoire was profiled, and TCRdb retains in-frame clones only, with some absent. The sample consists of about 50,000 clones, 65% to 85% of them appearing once. Sequenced here: CD4+ or CD8+ T cells sorted from blood, sampled in a trial of the OX40 agonist ivuxolimab. The origin of the receptors is an adult with an advanced solid tumor such as melanoma, head and neck, liver or kidney cancer.

The V gene is TRBV5-8, the J gene TRBJ2-5, with TRBD2 matching 15 bases. CDR3 size: 15 residues. Per germline, CDR1 SGHTS and CDR2 YDEGEE. The V segment lost 4 bases and the J segment 5 bases; nucleotides outside the gene matches: 3. The CDR3 nucleotides are TGTGCCAGCAGCATCGGGACTAGCGGGAGGGAGACCCAGTACTTC. This gives the protein CASSIGTSGRETQYF.

This chain joins TRBV5-5 and TRBJ2-7, with D possibly TRBD1 on 5 matching bases. There are 17 residues in the CDR3. Germline CDR1 SGHKS, CDR2 YYEKEE (reference sequence). Trimming left V 0 bases short and J 4 bases short, with 20 bases between. In nucleotides, the CDR3 is TGTGCCAGCAGCTTGGCCAGCATTTCAGGGAATTTTTACGAGCAGTACTTC. This encodes CASSLASISGNFYEQYF.

The chain uses TRBV10-1 and TRBJ2-5; TRBD2 aligns across 7 bases. The closer fit of TRBJ2-7 to the DNA end suggests the J call may be wrong. Germline CDR1 reads WNHNN; CDR2 reads SYGVQD (reference sequence). CDR3 length equals 12 residues. The CDR3, as DNA: TGCGCTAGCGGGCCTCTCTCCTACGAGCAGTACTTC. Translation: CASGPLSYEQYF.

This clone was seen a single time. This chain connects TRBV10-3 to TRBJ2-4; weak D call: TRBD1 (5 bases). Trimming cost V 2 bases and J 0 bases, with 11 bases left between them. Looked up from germline, CDR1 is ENHRY and CDR2 is SYGVKD. The CDR3 loop spans 16 amino acids. CDR3 coding DNA: TGTGCCATCAGTGAGGGCCAGGGCATAGCCAAAAACATTCAGTACTTC. Its protein is CAISEGQGIAKNIQYF.

The chain uses TRBV5-1 and TRBJ2-3; no definite D call. This CDR3 comprises 12 residues. The germline V gene has CDR1 SGHRS and CDR2 YFSETQ. V shed 0 bases and J shed 2 bases, with 1 base lying between them. CDR3 sequence reads: CASSLATDTQYF. In DNA form, the CDR3 reads TGCGCCAGCAGCTTGGCCACAGATACGCAGTATTTT.

The V gene is TRBV4-3, the J gene TRBJ1-5; no firm D call. Deletions cut 0 bases from V and 0 bases from J, with 15 bases between. The germline V gene encodes CDR1 LGHNA and CDR2 YSLEER. The CDR3 is 18 amino acids. The CDR3 region has the DNA TGCGCCAGCAGCCAAGATCAGTACGGCAGAAATAGCAATCAGCCCCAGCATTTT. It encodes CASSQDQYGRNSNQPQHF.

The genes are TRBV7-2 and TRBJ1-2, with a tentative D call TRBD1 (6 bases). Looked up from germline, CDR1 is SGHTA and CDR2 is FQGNSA. V lost 1 base, J lost 0 bases, and 9 bases lay in between. This CDR3 is built from 15 residues. CDR3 sequence: CASSLVGQSNYGYTF. The CDR3 nucleotides read TGTGCCAGCAGCTTAGTCGGACAGTCTAACTATGGCTACACCTTC.

The chain joins TRBV7-9 to TRBJ2-7; either TRBD1 or TRBD2 may fit D (5 bases each). This CDR3 has 19 amino acids. Trimming cost V 5 bases and J 2 bases, with 28 bases left between them. From germline, CDR1 is SEHNR and CDR2 FQNEAQ (reference sequence). As DNA, the CDR3 is TGTGCCAGCAGCCCGGCCCGGGACGGACCTTTCAAAACCCCCTACGAGCAGTACTTC. Protein: CASSPARDGPFKTPYEQYF.

The rearrangement uses TRBV18 and TRBJ2-3; D possibly corresponds to TRBD2 (7 bases). This CDR3 has 17 residues. Trimming cost V 3 bases and J 2 bases, with 18 bases left between them. The V gene's germline CDR1 is KGHSH and CDR2 LQKENI. CDR3 sequence: CASSPLGGRVSTDTQYF. The CDR3 coding sequence is TGTGCCAGCTCACCCCTCGGGGGGCGAGTTTCCACAGATACGCAGTATTTT.

This chain connects TRBV7-2 to TRBJ2-7, with 7 positions matching TRBD2. V lost 5 bases to trimming and J lost 2 bases; unmatched junction nucleotides: 9. CDR1 and CDR2 from the germline V gene are SGHTA and FQGNSA. The CDR3 consists of 15 residues. The CDR3: CASSAAGTIAYEQYF. DNA of the CDR3: TGTGCCAGCAGCGCGGCCGGGACTATCGCCTACGAGCAGTACTTC.

The chain recombines TRBV7-7 with TRBJ1-5, with D hard to call. This CDR3 has 16 residues. CDR1 is SSHAT and CDR2 is FNYEAQ in the germline V gene (reference sequence). Deletions cut 6 bases from V and 5 bases from J, with 20 bases between. The CDR3: CASSSSGRSSYQPQHF. CDR3 in DNA: TGTGCCAGCAGTTCCAGTGGGAGGAGCAGTTATCAGCCCCAGCATTTT.

The chain recombines TRBV19 with TRBJ1-4; D not resolved. Per the germline V gene, CDR1 is LNHDA and CDR2 is SQIVND (reference sequence). Trimming left V 4 bases short and J 0 bases short, with 12 bases between. CDR3 length: 16 residues. The CDR3 DNA follows: TGTGCCAGTAGTAACCCCTTTGCTGCAACTAATGAAAAACTGTTTTTT. Its translation is CASSNPFAATNEKLFF. The full variable domain, its missing parts supplied by reference TRBV19 and TRBJ1-4, is DGGITQSPKYLFRKEGQNVTLSCEQNLNHDAMYWYRQDPGQGLRLIYYSQIVNDFQKGDIAEGYSVSREKKESFPLTVTSAQKNPTAFYLCASSNPFAATNEKLFFGSGTQLSVL.

This sequence joins TRBV6-5 and TRBJ2-7, with 8 bases fitting TRBD1. Germline V gene lookup returns CDR1 MNHEY and CDR2 SVGAGI. This CDR3 is 13 amino acids long. V was pared by 8 bases and J by 0 bases, with 3 bases of the junction left unmatched. CDR3 nucleotides: TGTGCCAGCCGGGGGACAGGCTCCTACGAGCAGTACTTC. This sequence encodes CASRGTGSYEQYF.

The chain couples TRBV18 to TRBJ1-5; D gene ambiguous. The CDR3 is 14 amino acids. CDR1 is KGHSH, CDR2 LQKENI, per germline. Trimming left V 3 bases short and J 0 bases short, with 6 bases between. The CDR3 is CASSPKGSNQPQHF. CDR3 bases: TGTGCCAGCTCACCTAAGGGTAGCAATCAGCCCCAGCATTTT.

The sample holds one count of this clone. The chain joins TRBV5-1 to TRBJ2-1; 11 nucleotides match TRBD2. This CDR3 has 16 amino acids. CDR1 is SGHRS and CDR2 is YFSETQ in the germline V gene. Unmatched junction bases numbered 6, after V lost 4 bases and J lost 3 bases. The CDR3 here is CASSQTSGIGYNEQFF. The CDR3 region has the DNA TGCGCCAGCAGCCAGACTAGCGGGATAGGCTACAATGAGCAGTTCTTC.

The rearrangement joins TRBV5-1 to TRBJ2-3, with D perhaps matching TRBD2 (5 bases). Trimming left V 4 bases short and J 1 base short, with 13 bases between. The CDR3 consists of 15 residues. Germline lookup yields CDR1 SGHRS and CDR2 YFSETQ. The CDR3 DNA reads TGCGCCAGCAGCACCGGACTGGATGGCACAGATACGCAGTATTTT. Protein sequence: CASSTGLDGTDTQYF.

This clone showed up just a few times. This chain links TRBV2 with TRBJ2-1; weak D call: TRBD2 (5 bases). CDR1 SNHLY and CDR2 FYNNEI come from the germline V gene. CDR3 length: 16 residues. V gave up 1 base and J gave up 7 bases, with 17 bases separating them. CDR3 residues: CASSEGLSVGRNEQFF. DNA for the CDR3: TGTGCCAGCAGTGAAGGTCTTAGCGTAGGTAGGAATGAGCAGTTCTTC.

The gene calls are TRBV6-1 and TRBJ2-1; D is possibly TRBD1 or TRBD2 (5 bases each). CDR3 length: 15 amino acids. Germline V gene data show CDR1 as MNHNS and CDR2 as SASEGT. V dropped 2 bases and J dropped 2 bases, with 10 bases sitting between them. The CDR3 DNA sequence: TGTGCCAGCAGTGAAACGGGGCCTACCTACAATGAGCAGTTCTTC. It is translated as CASSETGPTYNEQFF.

This rearrangement joins TRBV27 to TRBJ2-3; 14 nucleotides match TRBD2. CDR3 size: 16 residues. The germline V gene encodes CDR1 MNHEY and CDR2 SMNVEV (reference sequence). With V trimmed by 0 bases and J by 5 bases, 1 base remained unmatched. CDR3 amino acids: CASSLSGLAGVDTQYF. DNA of the CDR3: TGTGCCAGCAGTTTATCGGGACTAGCGGGGGTAGATACGCAGTATTTT.

The table lists this clone with a count of one. The J gene is TRBJ2-4, the V gene TRBV5-4, with TRBD2 matching 8 bases. The germline V gene has CDR1 SGHNT and CDR2 YYREEE (reference sequence). This CDR3 comprises 15 residues. V lost 3 bases and J lost 1; bases outside the gene matches: 3. DNA of the CDR3: TGTGCCAGCAGCTCCCCTAGCGGGGCCAAAAACATTCAGTACTTC. It translates to CASSSPSGAKNIQYF.

This clone rates as medium-sized. V usage is TRBV5-4 and J usage is TRBJ2-1; TRBD1 or TRBD2 may be the D gene (6 bases each). In germline, CDR1 is SGHNT, CDR2 YYREEE (reference sequence). The V end was cut by 1 base, the J end by 7 bases, with 15 bases between. This CDR3 region has 15 residues. The CDR3 sequence: CASSLRGAERNEQFF. Written as DNA, the CDR3 is TGTGCCAGCAGCTTGAGGGGGGCGGAGCGAAATGAGCAGTTCTTC.

The chain uses TRBV9 and TRBJ1-2, with D possibly TRBD1 on 5 matching bases. V lost 6 bases and J 4 bases, leaving 22 bases between the germline ends. The CDR3 loop spans 16 amino acids. The germline V gene encodes CDR1 SGDLS and CDR2 YYNGEE. The CDR3 nucleotides read TGTGCCAGCACTCCCGACCCCCGGGGGGAGACCTATGGCTACACCTTC. This sequence encodes CASTPDPRGETYGYTF.

The gene calls are TRBV27 and TRBJ2-3; TRBD2 matches 7 bases. Germline values: CDR1 MNHEY, CDR2 SMNVEV (reference sequence). The CDR3 spans 14 residues. Trimming cost V 3 bases and J 4 bases; bases outside gene matches: 4. CDR3: CASSFDAGADTQYF. The CDR3 DNA sequence: TGTGCCAGCAGTTTCGATGCGGGAGCAGATACGCAGTATTTT.